One sample yielded the 12 T cell receptor beta chains listed below, sequenced in a study of blood T cell repertoires in COVID-19. Sequencing used immunoSEQ multiplex PCR; TCRdb keeps in-frame clones, though not all of them. The sample holds about 200,000 clones, 65% to 90% seen once. Sequences were obtained from peripheral blood. The receptors were sampled from a woman aged 70-85 years with COVID-19, enrolled during active disease.

The J gene is TRBJ2-7, the V gene TRBV19, with 10 bases aligning to TRBD1. J was trimmed by 4 bases and V by 5 bases; bases with no gene match: 8. This CDR3 is built from 15 residues. CDR1 LNHDA and CDR2 SQIVND come from the germline V gene (reference sequence). This CDR3 is CASSAQTGGSYEQYF. CDR3 DNA: TGTGCCAGTAGTGCCCAGACAGGGGGCTCATACGAGCAGTACTTC.

This clone was detected once. The CDR3 coding sequence is TGTGCCAGCAGCACACAGGGGACCTCTGGAAACACCATATATTTT. This translates into CASSTQGTSGNTIYF. The chain combines TRBV7-2 with TRBJ1-3; 7 bases align to TRBD1. CDR1 and CDR2 (germline): SGHTA, FQGNSA. J gave up 0 bases and V 5 bases, and 4 bases lay outside the gene matches. The CDR3 covers 15 residues.

The chain uses TRBV6-5 and TRBJ1-2, with 9 bases that match TRBD1. The CDR3 contains 13 residues. V was pared by 7 bases and J by 6 bases, with 6 bases of the junction left unmatched. Germline V gene data show CDR1 as MNHEY and CDR2 as SVGAGI. The CDR3 spells CASTLDRGDGYTF. Written as DNA, the CDR3 is TGTGCCAGCACCCTGGACAGGGGCGATGGCTACACCTTC.

The chain links TRBV7-2 to TRBJ2-7; 8 bases match TRBD2. The CDR3 is 17 amino acids. The germline CDR1 and CDR2 sequences are SGHTA and FQGNSA. The trim removed 2 bases at V and 3 bases at J, leaving 12 bases unmatched. The chain's CDR3 is CASSLYLPSGRIYEQYF. DNA of the CDR3: TGTGCCAGCAGCTTATATCTTCCTAGCGGGCGAATCTACGAGCAGTACTTC. Full variable domain (rest looked up from reference TRBV7-2 and TRBJ2-7): GAGVSQSPSNKVTEKGKDVELRCDPISGHTALYWYRQSLGQGLEFLIYFQGNSAPDKSGLPSDRFSAERTGGSVSTLTIQRTQQEDSAVYLCASSLYLPSGRIYEQYFGPGTRLTVT.

The chain joins TRBV9 to TRBJ2-1; 9 bases are shared with TRBD2. This CDR3 comprises 17 residues. Trimming cost V 4 bases and J 8 bases; bases outside gene matches: 16. CDR1 and CDR2 (germline): SGDLS, YYNGEE. The CDR3, as DNA: TGTGCCAGCAGCCAAACCTTAGCGGGGGCCTCCCACGATGAGCAGTTCTTC. Its protein product is CASSQTLAGASHDEQFF.

This clone appeared once. This sequence joins TRBV11-2 and TRBJ2-7, with D possibly matching TRBD1 (5 bases). In germline, CDR1 is SGHAT, CDR2 FQNNGV. This CDR3 has 15 residues. Deletions cut 5 bases from V and 6 bases from J, with 20 bases between. CDR3 sequence reads: CASSRPAGSLSEQYF. As DNA, the CDR3 is TGTGCCAGCAGCCGCCCCGCAGGGTCCCTTAGCGAGCAGTACTTC.

The genes are TRBV30 and TRBJ2-7; 9 positions match TRBD1. The CDR3 covers 14 residues. Per germline, CDR1 GTSNPN and CDR2 SVGIG (reference sequence). V was clipped by 4 bases and J by 7 bases; unmatched bases: 11. The CDR3 DNA reads as TGTGCCTGGACTCCGGACAGGGGCCTTTGGGAGCAGTACTTC. It yields the protein CAWTPDRGLWEQYF. The variable domain in full, with the rest retrieved from reference TRBV30 and TRBJ2-7, is SQTIHQWPATLVQPVGSPLSLECTVEGTSNPNLYWYRQAAGRGLQLLFYSVGIGQISSEVPQNLSASRPQDRQFILSSKKLLLSDSGFYLCAWTPDRGLWEQYFGPGTRLTVT.

V is TRBV6-5 and J is TRBJ1-2, with TRBD1 identical over 9 bases. V trimming: 6 bases; J trimming: 2 bases; junction bases outside the gene matches: 4. This CDR3 is 14 amino acids long. In germline, CDR1 is MNHEY, CDR2 SVGAGI. As DNA, the CDR3 is TGTGCCAGCAGCCGGACAGGGGTGAACTATGGCTACACCTTC. It encodes CASSRTGVNYGYTF.

The chain employs TRBV5-6 and TRBJ2-1, with 12 bases matching TRBD2. This CDR3 comprises 18 residues. The germline V gene has CDR1 SGHDT and CDR2 YYEEEE. The junction had 7 bases not matched to a gene; V was cut back by 0 bases and J by 3 bases. In DNA form, the CDR3 reads TGTGCCAGCAGCTTGGCCCTAGCGGGGGGGGCATACTACAATGAGCAGTTCTTC. This gives the protein CASSLALAGGAYYNEQFF.

The chain couples TRBV9 to TRBJ2-5; tentative D call: TRBD1 (5 bases). The CDR3 loop spans 14 amino acids. The V and J ends lost 4 bases and 2 bases respectively, with 12 bases between them. The germline V gene has CDR1 SGDLS and CDR2 YYNGEE. The CDR3: CASSSQGLQETQYF. CDR3 sequence (DNA): TGTGCCAGCAGCTCCCAGGGATTGCAAGAGACCCAGTACTTC. The entire variable domain, with the rest obtained from reference TRBV9 and TRBJ2-5, is as follows: DSGVTQTPKHLITATGQRVTLRCSPRSGDLSVYWYQQSLDQGLQFLIQYYNGEERAKGNILERFSAQQFPDLHSELNLSSLELGDSALYFCASSSQGLQETQYFGPGTRLLVL.

This chain's CDR3 is CASISDRVNTEAFF. The CDR3 DNA reads TGTGCCAGTATCTCTGACAGGGTGAACACTGAAGCTTTCTTT. The rearrangement links TRBV19 to TRBJ1-1; TRBD1 matches at 7 bases. Germline CDR1 LNHDA, CDR2 SQIVND (reference sequence). V was pared by 7 bases and J by 0 bases, with 5 bases of the junction left unmatched. The CDR3 loop spans 14 amino acids.

J is TRBJ1-3 and V is TRBV10-3; 8 bases fit TRBD1. V dropped 6 bases and J dropped 4; count of bases not matched to a gene: 5. In germline, CDR1 is ENHRY, CDR2 SYGVKD. This CDR3 is built from 14 residues. The CDR3 region has the DNA TGTGCCATCAGGACGACAGGGGTCGGAAACACCATATATTTT. It codes for CAIRTTGVGNTIYF.